This T cell receptor beta chain was sequenced during a study of blood T cell repertoires in COVID-19. Germline V CDR1 and CDR2: GTSNPN, SVGIG (reference sequence). Trimming at V came to 0 bases and at J to 5 bases, leaving 7 bases not matched to a gene. The CDR3 spans 15 residues. Sequencing was performed with immunoSEQ multiplex PCR; in TCRdb, only in-frame clones are kept and a portion is missing. The sample lists 60,000 to 80,000 clones; roughly 92% were seen once. The chain uses TRBV30 and TRBJ2-5, with 9 positions matching TRBD2. Sequencing was carried out using peripheral blood. The source is a human donor in a cohort sampled during active COVID-19. The CDR3: CAWSVWREGRETQYF. In DNA form, the CDR3 reads TGTGCCTGGAGTGTATGGCGGGAGGGCCGCGAGACCCAGTACTTC. The whole variable domain, filled in from reference TRBV30 and TRBJ2-5, reads SQTIHQWPATLVQPVGSPLSLECTVEGTSNPNLYWYRQAAGRGLQLLFYSVGIGQISSEVPQNLSASRPQDRQFILSSKKLLLSDSGFYLCAWSVWREGRETQYFGPGTRLLVL.